The sequence of this T cell receptor beta chain was determined in a study of blood T cell repertoires in COVID-19. This CDR3 spans 13 amino acids. CDR1 is SEHNR, CDR2 FQNEAQ, per germline (reference sequence). The J segment lost 11 bases and the V segment lost 1 base, leaving 4 bases of the junction unmatched. As handled by the study authors: Reference gene primer amplification in the assay estimated nucleated cell counts. Data came from immunoSEQ multiplex PCR; TCRdb stores just in-frame clones and leaves some out. V and J calls and clone size are given by that table; D and trimming were obtained from the DNA. The repertoire has some 120,000 clones, around 87% of them found once; the top ten carry 3.5% to 4.5%.

The sequence was collected from a woman aged 55-70 years with acute or convalescent COVID-19. The material sequenced was peripheral blood. V gene TRBV7-9 combines with J gene TRBJ2-2; 7 bases are shared with TRBD1. The CDR3 DNA sequence: TGTGCCAGCAGCTTAGTCGGGACAGCAGAGCTGTTTTTT. Its translation: CASSLVGTAELFF.